These 23 T cell receptor beta chains were all obtained from the same sample, sequenced in a study of T cell responses to AZD1222 COVID-19 vaccine. TCRdb keeps only in-frame clones here, not all; method: immunoSEQ multiplex PCR. The sample contains about 95,000 clones, around 90% of which appear only once. The sequenced sample was peripheral blood, obtained on day 0 of AZD1222 vaccination. The receptors come from an adult in good health.

The chain combines TRBV7-3 with TRBJ2-7; tentative D call: TRBD1 (6 bases). Germline assignment: CDR1 SGHTA and CDR2 FQGTGA. This CDR3 comprises 14 residues. V lost 5 bases and J lost 0, with 11 bases in between. CDR3 DNA sequence: TGTGCCAGCAGCCGAGCAGGGGACTCCTACGAGCAGTACTTC. Protein product: CASSRAGDSYEQYF.

This clone has just one count. The genes are TRBV9 and TRBJ2-6; 9 nucleotides align to TRBD1. The J segment lost 1 base and the V segment lost 1 base, leaving 6 bases of the junction unmatched. The CDR3 is 18 residues long. Germline CDR1 is SGDLS and CDR2 is YYNGEE. CDR3 sequence: CASSVRDRVGSGANVLTF. The CDR3 nucleotides read TGTGCCAGCAGCGTAAGGGACAGGGTTGGGTCTGGGGCCAACGTCCTGACTTTC. Full variable domain (rest looked up from reference TRBV9 and TRBJ2-6): DSGVTQTPKHLITATGQRVTLRCSPRSGDLSVYWYQQSLDQGLQFLIQYYNGEERAKGNILERFSAQQFPDLHSELNLSSLELGDSALYFCASSVRDRVGSGANVLTFGAGSRLTVL.

This chain joins TRBV5-1 and TRBJ2-2; no definite D call. This CDR3 spans 14 amino acids. Germline V gene data show CDR1 as SGHRS and CDR2 as YFSETQ. The germline V and J ends were trimmed by 0 bases and 6 bases, with 9 bases remaining between them. CDR3 in DNA: TGCGCCAGCAGCTTGGACACTTACTCCGGGGAGCTGTTTTTT. Translated: CASSLDTYSGELFF. Together with reference TRBV5-1 and TRBJ2-2, the CDR3 gives the full variable domain: KAGVTQTPRYLIKTRGQQVTLSCSPISGHRSVSWYQQTPGQGLQFLFEYFSETQRNKGNFPGRFSGRQFSNSRSEMNVSTLELGDSALYLCASSLDTYSGELFFGEGSRLTVL.

The V call is TRBV12-3 or TRBV12-4, the J call TRBJ2-1, with D possibly matching TRBD2 (5 bases). The CDR3 extends over 11 amino acids. Trimming left V 7 bases short and J 9 bases short, with 10 bases between. CDR3 sequence: CASTLGGEQFF. CDR3 sequence (DNA): TGTGCCAGCACCCTCGGAGGTGAGCAGTTCTTC.

The V call is TRBV15, the J call TRBJ1-5; 7 positions agree with TRBD1. The CDR3 contains 16 residues. Germline CDR1 and CDR2: LNHNV and YYDKDF (reference sequence). V was pared by 1 base and J by 4 bases, with 7 bases of the junction left unmatched. CDR3 protein: CATSRVGRGANQPQHF. In DNA, the CDR3 is TGTGCCACCAGCAGAGTGGGCAGGGGGGCGAATCAGCCCCAGCATTTT.

Only one count was recorded for this clone. V gene TRBV3-1 (or the pseudogene TRBV3-2) combines with J gene TRBJ2-7, with 8 bases matching TRBD1. Germline values: CDR1 LGHDT, CDR2 YNNKEL (reference sequence). Germline trimming cut 2 bases from V and 5 bases from J; bases unmatched to any gene: 8. The CDR3 sequence is 15 residues long. CDR3 sequence: CASSQYVAGGDEQYF. Written as DNA, the CDR3 is TGTGCCAGCAGCCAATATGTGGCAGGGGGCGACGAGCAGTACTTC.

The chain uses TRBV7-2 and TRBJ2-2; 12 nucleotides line up with TRBD2. The CDR3 spans 18 residues. The germline gives CDR1 SGHTA, CDR2 FQGNSA. Trimming cost V 0 bases and J 9 bases; bases outside gene matches: 11. The CDR3 nucleotides are TGTGCCAGCAGCTTAGCCCGGCGGGCTAGCGGGGGGGATCGGGAGCTGTTTTTT. This encodes CASSLARRASGGDRELFF.

This clone was seen more than once but under ten times. DNA of the CDR3: TGTGCCAGCAGCTTGTCAACCCCGAGAGCGGATACGCAGTATTTT. Translation gives CASSLSTPRADTQYF. The chain employs TRBV11-2 and TRBJ2-3; D is uncertain. Trimming shortened V by 3 bases and J by 6 bases, and 16 bases separated the two germline ends. Germline loops: CDR1 SGHAT, CDR2 FQNNGV. The CDR3 has 15 amino acids.

The rearrangement uses TRBV4-1 and TRBJ1-2; TRBD1 might be the D (5 bases). Trimming left V 4 bases short and J 2 bases short, with 17 bases between. CDR1 and CDR2 (germline): MGHRA, YSYEKL. The length of the CDR3 is 16 residues. This CDR3 is CASSPMGTVQNYGYTF. Written as DNA, the CDR3 is TGCGCCAGCAGCCCGATGGGGACCGTACAGAACTATGGCTACACCTTC.

This chain uses TRBV19 with TRBJ1-5; D possibly corresponds to TRBD1 (5 bases). The CDR3 spans 15 residues. V shed 6 bases and J shed 3 bases, with 15 bases lying between them. Germline CDR1 reads LNHDA; CDR2 reads SQIVND (reference sequence). Here the CDR3 reads CASSLTRGDNQPQHF. As DNA, the CDR3 is TGTGCCAGTAGCCTGACGCGGGGGGACAATCAGCCCCAGCATTTT.

V and J are TRBV7-9 and TRBJ1-1, with D unclear. Germline CDR1 reads SEHNR; CDR2 reads FQNEAQ (reference sequence). There are 12 residues in the CDR3. V lost 5 bases to trimming and J lost 5 bases, with 9 bases between them. For the CDR3, the DNA is TGTGCCAGCAGCGAAAGAGGGACTGAAGCTTTCTTT. It is translated as CASSERGTEAFF.

The chain couples TRBV2 to TRBJ2-2; 9 bases map to TRBD2. The V segment lost 10 bases and the J segment 5 bases; nucleotides outside the gene matches: 20. CDR3 length equals 18 residues. The germline gives CDR1 SNHLY, CDR2 FYNNEI. The CDR3 DNA follows: TGTGCCATCCCTCTGAGGGTAGCGGGAGCGCCCTGGACCGGGGAGCTGTTTTTT. Amino acid sequence: CAIPLRVAGAPWTGELFF.

This clone was detected once. V and J are TRBV3-1 (or the pseudogene TRBV3-2) and TRBJ1-1; 10 bases match TRBD1. The V segment lost 4 bases and the J segment 4 bases; nucleotides outside the gene matches: 6. The germline V gene has CDR1 LGHDT and CDR2 YNNKEL (reference sequence). CDR3 length equals 15 residues. The DNA for the CDR3 is TGTGCCAGCAGCCCCCGGGACAGGGGAAGCACTGAAGCTTTCTTT. Its protein product is CASSPRDRGSTEAFF.

This chain joins TRBV3-1 (or the pseudogene TRBV3-2) and TRBJ1-2; no clear D gene. CDR1 and CDR2 from the germline V gene are LGHDT and YNNKEL (reference sequence). With 4 bases removed from V and 4 bases from J, the gap between germline ends came to 22 bases. CDR3 length: 17 amino acids. This CDR3 reads CASSRGSNPVFFYGYTF. The DNA of the CDR3 is TGTGCCAGCAGCCGCGGCTCGAATCCCGTCTTTTTCTATGGCTACACCTTC.

V usage is TRBV21-1 and J usage is TRBJ1-1. TRBV21-1 is described as a pseudogene. The CDR3 length is 12 residues. The CDR3 protein is CASSSRNTEAFF. Here the CDR3 DNA reads TGTGCCAGCAGCTCCCGCAACACTGAAGCTTTCTTT.

The chain uses TRBV27 and TRBJ2-3; D ambiguous. V was cut by 10 bases and J by 0 bases, with 29 bases left in between. Germline V gene lookup returns CDR1 MNHEY and CDR2 SMNVEV (reference sequence). This CDR3 has 19 residues. The CDR3 region has the DNA TGTGCCACCTACTCCGTATATTATAGGCTAAGCTCTAGCACAGATACGCAGTATTTT. This gives the protein CATYSVYYRLSSSTDTQYF.

CDR3 in DNA: TGTGCCAGTTGGGGACAGTTGAACACTGAAGCTTTCTTT. It yields the protein CASWGQLNTEAFF. The chain carries TRBV19 and TRBJ1-1, with 7 bases fitting TRBD1. Germline loops: CDR1 LNHDA, CDR2 SQIVND (reference sequence). V gave up 8 bases and J gave up 0 bases; unmatched junction bases: 3. There are 13 residues in the CDR3.

The chain joins TRBV7-2 to TRBJ2-3; 7 positions match TRBD2. Trimming at V came to 1 base and at J to 3 bases, leaving 10 bases not matched to a gene. CDR1 is SGHTA and CDR2 is FQGNSA in the germline V gene. The CDR3 has 17 amino acids. DNA of the CDR3: TGTGCCAGCAGCTTAGGGGGCGGGGAGGGTATTACAGATACGCAGTATTTT. Its translation: CASSLGGGEGITDTQYF. The whole variable domain, remainder taken from reference TRBV7-2 and TRBJ2-3, is GAGVSQSPSNKVTEKGKDVELRCDPISGHTALYWYRQSLGQGLEFLIYFQGNSAPDKSGLPSDRFSAERTGGSVSTLTIQRTQQEDSAVYLCASSLGGGEGITDTQYFGPGTRLTVL.

The chain uses TRBV4-1 and TRBJ1-2; 7 bases match TRBD1. The trim removed 0 bases at V and 1 base at J, leaving 11 bases unmatched. The CDR3 consists of 18 residues. Looked up from germline, CDR1 is MGHRA and CDR2 is YSYEKL. The CDR3 DNA sequence: TGCGCCAGCAGCCAAGACCCGGGACAGCGAACCTATAACTATGGCTACACCTTC. Translation: CASSQDPGQRTYNYGYTF.

The chain has TRBV28 and TRBJ1-1; D gene uncertain. V lost 3 bases and J 5 bases, leaving 13 bases between the germline ends. The length of the CDR3 is 14 residues. The germline V gene encodes CDR1 MDHEN and CDR2 SYDVKM. DNA for the CDR3: TGTGCCAGCAGTTTTTCTCGTCCTGTTACTGAAGCTTTCTTT. This codes for CASSFSRPVTEAFF.

This chain uses TRBV4-1 with TRBJ1-2, with D uncertain. The germline V gene has CDR1 MGHRA and CDR2 YSYEKL. V was shortened by 4 bases and J by 6 bases, with 18 bases between the two germline ends. The CDR3 runs 15 residues. The CDR3 sequence: CASSRSQYPPDGYTF. In DNA, the CDR3 is TGCGCCAGCAGCCGATCACAATACCCCCCGGATGGCTACACCTTC.

V gene TRBV2 combines with J gene TRBJ1-2, with 7 nucleotides matching TRBD1. Trimming removed 10 bases from V and 1 base from J; junction bases left unmatched: 6. Per germline, CDR1 SNHLY and CDR2 FYNNEI. This CDR3 contains 13 residues. The DNA of the CDR3 is TGTGCCACCCACCGGGACAGTAACTATGGCTACACCTTC. Encoded protein: CATHRDSNYGYTF.

The V call is TRBV4-3, the J call TRBJ1-2, with TRBD1 as a possible D gene (5 bases). The V end lost 0 bases, the J end lost 3 bases, and 8 bases lay between the germline ends. The CDR3 extends over 14 amino acids. Germline V lookup: CDR1 LGHNA, CDR2 YSLEER. CDR3 region: CASSQEGRYYGYTF. The CDR3, as DNA: TGCGCCAGCAGCCAAGAGGGACGGTACTATGGCTACACCTTC.